A selection of T cell receptor beta chains follows, all from one sample in a study of shared clonotypes between healthy human individuals. The protocol was immunoSEQ multiplex PCR, while the TCRdb copy is restricted to in-frame clones and leaves out a portion. The table includes 2.3 million or so clones, approximately 95% detected once. Specimen: naive CD4+ T cells from PBMCs. The receptor set was obtained from a man aged 18 to 30 in good health. Some clones in this sample may be carry-over from other donors' samples. CDR3s include the opening cysteine and the closing phenylalanine or tryptophan. D genes are given only for firm matches. Expanded clones are given a class, and other clones once, few, many or no size at all.

CDR3	DNA	size	D	V	J
CASTPAGADSYEQYF	TGTGCCAGCACTCCTGCGGGGGCGGACTCCTACGAGCAGTACTTC	.	.	TRBV28	TRBJ2-7
CASSLQGAYEQYF	TGTGCCAGCAGTCTACAGGGGGCCTACGAGCAGTACTTC	.	TRBD1	TRBV2	TRBJ2-7
CASSLLIGGDSNQPQHF	TGTGCCAGCAGTTTACTGATCGGGGGGGATAGCAATCAGCCCCAGCATTTT	.	.	TRBV28	TRBJ1-5
CAISDYRGLHGLVGYTF	TGTGCCATCAGTGATTATCGGGGGTTACATGGATTAGTGGGCTACACCTTC	once	.	TRBV10-3	TRBJ1-2
CATSSRGLLTLKNIQYF	TGTGCCACCTCCTCAAGGGGCCTCTTAACCCTCAAAAACATTCAGTACTTC	.	.	TRBV28	TRBJ2-4
CSAGRGETQYF	TGCAGTGCTGGGCGGGGGGAGACCCAGTACTTC	.	TRBD2	TRBV20-1	TRBJ2-5
CASSLASGSWETQYF	TGTGCCAGCAGCTTGGCCAGCGGGAGTTGGGAGACCCAGTACTTC	.	TRBD2	TRBV5-4	TRBJ2-5
CASSNGTVYSYEQYF	TGCGCCAGCAGCAACGGGACAGTTTACTCCTACGAGCAGTACTTC	.	TRBD1	TRBV5-1	TRBJ2-7
CASSIGRTGGWQPQHF	TGTGCCAGTAGTATAGGAAGGACAGGGGGCTGGCAGCCCCAGCATTTT	.	TRBD1	TRBV19	TRBJ1-5
CASSLTRDVNTEAFF	TGTGCCAGCAGCCTCACCAGGGACGTGAACACTGAAGCTTTCTTT	once	.	TRBV7-3	TRBJ1-1
CASRYIPGQVSDSGNTIYF	TGTGCCAGCAGATACATCCCGGGACAGGTATCGGACTCTGGAAACACCATATATTTT	.	TRBD1	TRBV28	TRBJ1-3
CASMNSAYGYTF	TGTGCCAGCATGAACAGTGCCTATGGCTACACCTTC	few	.	TRBV6-5	TRBJ1-2
CASRQQGVNTEAFF	TGCGCCAGCAGGCAACAGGGGGTGAACACTGAAGCTTTCTTT	.	TRBD1	TRBV4-1	TRBJ1-1
CSVRVGQETQYF	TGCAGCGTTCGGGTAGGGCAAGAGACCCAGTACTTC	.	.	TRBV29-1	TRBJ2-5
CASSQVRRDYGYTF	TGCGCCAGCAGCCAAGTCCGTCGGGACTATGGCTACACCTTC	.	.	TRBV4-1	TRBJ1-2